Each of the 29 T cell receptor beta chains below was sequenced from the same sample in a study of blood T cell repertoires in COVID-19. Sequencing was performed with immunoSEQ multiplex PCR; in TCRdb, only in-frame clones are kept and a portion is missing. This sample yields some 100,000 clones, of which 75% to 90% are seen a single time; about an eighth belongs to the top ten. Material for sequencing was peripheral blood. The receptors come from a human donor in a cohort sampled during active COVID-19.

Turning to this clone: The junction differs from germline at one of its ends, possibly a read error. The J gene is TRBJ1-1, the V gene TRBV2, with a possible D match to TRBD1 (5 bases). Germline CDR1 reads SNHLY; CDR2 reads FYNNEI. CDR3 length: 13 residues. As DNA, the CDR3 is TGTGCCAGCAGTGGACAGTTGAATACTGAAGCTTTCTTT. Translated, it gives CASSGQLNTEAFF.

The chain is built from TRBV5-1 and TRBJ2-5, with D uncertain. Germline V gene sequence: CDR1 SGHRS, CDR2 YFSETQ. The ends were cut back, 0 bases at V and 4 bases at J, with 10 bases in the middle. The CDR3 runs to 14 residues. CDR3 amino acids: CASSLGPSLETQYF. The CDR3 DNA reads TGCGCCAGCAGCTTGGGGCCTAGTCTAGAGACCCAGTACTTC.

Comment on this clone: Other DNA sequences within the sample encode an identical CDR3. The chain carries TRBV5-1 and TRBJ1-2; D is unresolved. Germline CDR1 reads SGHRS; CDR2 reads YFSETQ. V was clipped by 0 bases and J by 8 bases, with 11 bases between them. There are 13 residues in the CDR3. CDR3 bases: TGCGCCAGCAGCTTGGACGGGGTGGGGGGCTACACCTTC. This gives the protein CASSLDGVGGYTF.

The V gene is TRBV5-1, the J gene TRBJ1-2; D possibly corresponds to TRBD1 (5 bases). Germline V CDR1 and CDR2: SGHRS, YFSETQ. CDR3 length equals 13 residues. Trimming took 1 base from V and 3 from J, leaving 7 bases between them. CDR3 sequence: CASSLRGDYGYTF. CDR3 nucleotide sequence: TGCGCCAGCAGCTTGCGGGGGGACTATGGCTACACCTTC.

V usage is TRBV28 and J usage is TRBJ1-5; no clear D. V lost 6 bases to trimming and J lost 2 bases, with 5 bases between them. Germline assignment: CDR1 MDHEN and CDR2 SYDVKM. This CDR3 is built from 12 residues. The CDR3 protein is CASREGNQPQHF. CDR3 DNA sequence: TGTGCCAGCAGAGAGGGCAATCAGCCCCAGCATTTT.

This rearrangement joins TRBV18 to TRBJ1-6; the match to TRBD1 covers 8 bases. This CDR3 region has 15 residues. The germline V gene encodes CDR1 KGHSH and CDR2 LQKENI. Trimming cost V 5 bases and J 11 bases; bases outside gene matches: 11. CDR3 sequence (DNA): TGTGCCAGCTCAACCCGGACAGGGCGGGGCACACCCCTCCACTTT. Translation: CASSTRTGRGTPLHF.

This chain connects TRBV28 to TRBJ1-1; D uncertain. Per the germline V gene, CDR1 is MDHEN and CDR2 is SYDVKM. The CDR3 spans 14 residues. Trimming took off 6 bases at V and 1 base at J, with 12 bases between the two ends. CDR3 loop: CASRAVHRNTEAFF. As DNA, the CDR3 is TGTGCCAGCAGAGCCGTCCATAGGAACACTGAAGCTTTCTTT.

The chain recombines TRBV27 with TRBJ1-2; D is undetermined. The V gene lost 7 bases and the J gene lost 6 bases, with 18 bases spanning the gap. Germline CDR1 MNHEY, CDR2 SMNVEV (reference sequence). This CDR3 comprises 14 residues. This chain's CDR3 is CASKTHVGGHGYTF. In DNA, the CDR3 is TGTGCCAGCAAGACCCATGTAGGAGGGCATGGCTACACCTTC.

The CDR3 coding sequence is TGTGCCAGCAGCTTCAGTACGTTCACACCATATACGCAGTATTTT. Protein: CASSFSTFTPYTQYF. The V and J genes are TRBV11-2 and TRBJ2-3; D uncertain. This CDR3 has 15 residues. CDR1 SGHAT and CDR2 FQNNGV come from the germline V gene. The ends were cut back, 3 bases at V and 7 bases at J, with 17 bases in the middle. Supplemented by reference TRBV11-2 and TRBJ2-3, the full variable domain reads EAGVAQSPRYKIIEKRQSVAFWCNPISGHATLYWYQQILGQGPKLLIQFQNNGVVDDSQLPKDRFSAERLKGVDSTLKIQPAKLEDSAVYLCASSFSTFTPYTQYFGPGTRLTVL.

In its sample, this clone was seen many times. The chain has TRBV28 and TRBJ2-2, with D possibly matching TRBD2 (6 bases). There are 17 residues in the CDR3. V was shortened by 3 bases and J by 0 bases, with 14 bases between the two germline ends. The V gene's germline CDR1 is MDHEN and CDR2 SYDVKM. In DNA, the CDR3 is TGTGCCAGCAGTTTTAGGTCGGGGGATACGAACACCGGGGAGCTGTTTTTT. Its protein is CASSFRSGDTNTGELFF.

The chain uses TRBV6-5 and TRBJ2-2, with 8 bases matching TRBD1. After removal of 4 bases from V and 7 bases from J, the junction contained 8 bases not matched to a gene. The CDR3 totals 15 residues. Germline lookup yields CDR1 MNHEY and CDR2 SVGAGI. The CDR3 bases are TGTGCCAGCAGTTCCCCAGGACAGGGCCGCGGGGAGCTGTTTTTT. It translates to CASSSPGQGRGELFF.

The chain joins TRBV11-2 to TRBJ1-6, with D unclear. Looked up from germline, CDR1 is SGHAT and CDR2 is FQNNGV. The CDR3 loop spans 13 amino acids. Trimming took 5 bases from V and 10 from J, leaving 12 bases between them. CDR3 coding DNA: TGTGCCAGCAGCCCCCCGGGTGGCTCACCCCTCCACTTT. Translating gives CASSPPGGSPLHF.

The CDR3 spells CASSLSPDTEAFF. The CDR3 bases are TGCGCCAGCAGCTTGAGTCCAGACACTGAAGCTTTCTTT. The V call is TRBV5-1, the J call TRBJ1-1; no reliable D call. The CDR3 has 13 amino acids. The ends were cut back, 1 base at V and 3 bases at J, with 7 bases in the middle. Germline V gives CDR1 SGHRS, CDR2 YFSETQ.

Only a few counts were recorded for this clone. This chain uses TRBV7-2 with TRBJ2-1; D possibly corresponds to TRBD2 (6 bases). Deletions cut 1 base from V and 8 bases from J, with 9 bases between. There are 13 residues in the CDR3. In germline, CDR1 is SGHTA, CDR2 FQGNSA. The CDR3, as DNA: TGTGCCAGCAGCTTAGAGAGGGAGGATGAGCAGTTCTTC. Translating it yields CASSLEREDEQFF.

The chain joins TRBV6-6 to TRBJ1-4; maybe TRBD1 (6 bases). The CDR3 loop spans 15 amino acids. Deletions cut 5 bases from V and 1 base from J, with 11 bases between. Germline CDR1 MNHNY, CDR2 SVGAGI (reference sequence). CDR3 DNA: TGTGCCAGCAGTCCCACAGGGCTAACTAATGAAAAACTGTTTTTT. As protein: CASSPTGLTNEKLFF.

The chain joins TRBV19 to TRBJ1-1, with D tentatively TRBD1 (6 bases). The V gene's germline CDR1 is LNHDA and CDR2 SQIVND (reference sequence). The CDR3 consists of 15 residues. Trimming took off 9 bases at V and 1 base at J, with 18 bases between the two ends. CDR3 residues: CASNGGAGENTEAFF. CDR3 coding DNA: TGTGCCAGCAACGGTGGGGCAGGGGAGAACACTGAAGCTTTCTTT.

This sequence joins TRBV11-2 and TRBJ2-7; TRBD2 matches 8 bases. Per the germline V gene, CDR1 is SGHAT and CDR2 is FQNNGV. The CDR3 loop spans 17 amino acids. J was trimmed by 1 base and V by 5 bases; bases with no gene match: 13. The CDR3 protein is CASSTITGTRGSYEQYF. CDR3 DNA sequence: TGTGCCAGCAGCACGATTACCGGGACTAGGGGATCCTACGAGCAGTACTTC.

This chain connects TRBV5-1 to TRBJ2-4, with D tentatively TRBD1 (5 bases). CDR1 is SGHRS and CDR2 is YFSETQ in the germline V gene. The CDR3 sequence is 14 residues long. The V and J ends lost 4 bases and 8 bases respectively, with 16 bases between them. CDR3 sequence (DNA): TGCGCCAGCAGCCTGACTCAAAGCAGGGACATTCAGTACTTC. Protein sequence: CASSLTQSRDIQYF.

The genes are TRBV7-2 and TRBJ1-1, with D unresolved. Germline V CDR1 and CDR2: SGHTA, FQGNSA. Trimming stripped 0 bases from V and 2 bases from J, with 16 bases between. This CDR3 has 17 residues. In DNA form, the CDR3 reads TGTGCCAGCAGCTTAGCGCGGCTGGGTAGGATTAACACTGAAGCTTTCTTT. Its protein is CASSLARLGRINTEAFF. Combining the CDR3 with reference TRBV7-2 and TRBJ1-1 gives the whole variable domain GAGVSQSPSNKVTEKGKDVELRCDPISGHTALYWYRQSLGQGLEFLIYFQGNSAPDKSGLPSDRFSAERTGGSVSTLTIQRTQQEDSAVYLCASSLARLGRINTEAFFGQGTRLTVV.

The rearrangement links TRBV6-4 to TRBJ2-5; TRBD1 is a possible D gene (6 bases). The V end lost 5 bases, the J end lost 2 bases, and 27 bases lay between the germline ends. The germline V gene has CDR1 MRHNA and CDR2 SNTAGT. This CDR3 is 19 amino acids long. The CDR3 coding sequence is TGTGCCAGCAGTAGACCCAGACAGGCGGTAAGAAGGAGGCAAGAGACCCAGTACTTC. Translating gives CASSRPRQAVRRRQETQYF.

The J gene is TRBJ2-7, the V gene TRBV28; 10 bases fit TRBD1. The CDR3 spans 12 residues. Germline V gene sequence: CDR1 MDHEN, CDR2 SYDVKM. V shed 6 bases and J 5 bases; nucleotides not matched to a gene: 1. CDR3 coding DNA: TGTGCCAGCAGGACAGGGGGCAACGAGCAGTACTTC. It yields the protein CASRTGGNEQYF. Drawing the rest from reference TRBV28 and TRBJ2-7, the complete variable domain is DVKVTQSSRYLVKRTGEKVFLECVQDMDHENMFWYRQDPGLGLRLIYFSYDVKMKEKGDIPEGYSVSREKKERFSLILESASTNQTSMYLCASRTGGNEQYFGPGTRLTVT.

V usage is TRBV10-2 and J usage is TRBJ2-3; 9 nucleotides align to TRBD2. Germline values: CDR1 WSHSY, CDR2 SAAADI. The CDR3 has 14 residues. V lost 7 bases and J lost 1; bases outside the gene matches: 3. The CDR3 DNA sequence: TGCGCCAGCACCCGGACTAGCGGCACAGATACGCAGTATTTT. As protein: CASTRTSGTDTQYF.

J is TRBJ2-7 and V is TRBV15, with a tentative D call TRBD1 (6 bases). Germline assignment: CDR1 LNHNV and CDR2 YYDKDF (reference sequence). The V gene lost 1 base and the J gene lost 5 bases, with 15 bases spanning the gap. This CDR3 region has 15 residues. CDR3: CATSRVMGAQNEQYF. The CDR3 DNA is TGTGCCACCAGCAGAGTAATGGGGGCTCAAAACGAGCAGTACTTC.

The chain carries TRBV5-1 and TRBJ2-3; maybe TRBD1 (7 bases). V was cut by 0 bases and J by 5 bases, with 16 bases left in between. The CDR3 sequence is 16 residues long. Germline CDR1 and CDR2: SGHRS and YFSETQ. In nucleotides, the CDR3 is TGCGCCAGCAGCTTGGCAGGGGGGCCCCGGGGAGATACGCAGTATTTT. Translated: CASSLAGGPRGDTQYF.

The chain has TRBV27 and TRBJ2-2, with a possible D match to TRBD1 (5 bases). V was shortened by 3 bases and J by 4 bases, with 15 bases between the two germline ends. Germline V gene sequence: CDR1 MNHEY, CDR2 SMNVEV (reference sequence). The CDR3 covers 16 residues. The CDR3 bases are TGTGCCAGCAGTTTCAGGGCCCTTCAGGGCACCGGGGAGCTGTTTTTT. Amino acids: CASSFRALQGTGELFF.

The CDR3 nucleotides are TGTGCCAGCAGCCCCGGCTCCGGCAGGACAGGGGAACACCGGGAGCTGTTTTTT. This sequence encodes CASSPGSGRTGEHRELFF. The chain carries TRBV7-3 and TRBJ2-2, with 9 bases aligning to TRBD1. Looked up from germline, CDR1 is SGHTA and CDR2 is FQGTGA. CDR3 length equals 18 residues. The J segment lost 9 bases and the V segment lost 5 bases, leaving 19 bases of the junction unmatched.

The chain joins TRBV3-1 (or the pseudogene TRBV3-2) to TRBJ1-2; 7 bases align to TRBD1. Unmatched junction bases numbered 6, after V lost 3 bases and J lost 5 bases. The germline V gene encodes CDR1 LGHDT and CDR2 YNNKEL (reference sequence). The CDR3 runs 14 residues. The chain's CDR3 is CASSQGGTAYGYTF. The CDR3 coding sequence is TGTGCCAGCAGCCAGGGCGGGACAGCATATGGCTACACCTTC.

The chain joins TRBV9 to TRBJ2-7; D might be TRBD1 (6 bases). V shed 0 bases and J shed 3 bases, with 10 bases lying between them. Germline V lookup: CDR1 SGDLS, CDR2 YYNGEE. The CDR3 has 14 amino acids. The chain's CDR3 is CASSVGTGIYEQYF. Here the CDR3 DNA reads TGTGCCAGCAGCGTAGGAACAGGGATCTACGAGCAGTACTTC.

The chain has TRBV19 and TRBJ2-7; 7 bases line up with TRBD1. The junction had 11 bases not matched to a gene; V was cut back by 5 bases and J by 7 bases. This CDR3 comprises 14 residues. The germline V gene encodes CDR1 LNHDA and CDR2 SQIVND (reference sequence). CDR3 in amino acids: CASSAGTVVREQYF. The CDR3 nucleotides read TGTGCCAGTAGTGCCGGGACAGTTGTTCGGGAGCAGTACTTC.